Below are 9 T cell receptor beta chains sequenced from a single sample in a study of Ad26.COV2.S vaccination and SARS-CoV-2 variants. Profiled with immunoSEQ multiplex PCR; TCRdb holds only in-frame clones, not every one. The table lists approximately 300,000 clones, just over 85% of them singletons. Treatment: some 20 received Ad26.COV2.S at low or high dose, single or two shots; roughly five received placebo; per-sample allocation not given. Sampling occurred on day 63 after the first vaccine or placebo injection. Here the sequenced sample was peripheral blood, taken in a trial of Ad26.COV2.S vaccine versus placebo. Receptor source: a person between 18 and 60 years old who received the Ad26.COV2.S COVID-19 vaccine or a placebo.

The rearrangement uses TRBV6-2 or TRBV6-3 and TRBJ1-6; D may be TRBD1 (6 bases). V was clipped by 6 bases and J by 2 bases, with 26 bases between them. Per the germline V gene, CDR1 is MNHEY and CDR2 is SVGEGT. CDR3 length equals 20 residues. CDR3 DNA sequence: TGTGCCAGCAGCTCCATTACAGGGAAATGGACAGACACCTATAATTCACCCCTCCACTTT. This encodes CASSSITGKWTDTYNSPLHF.

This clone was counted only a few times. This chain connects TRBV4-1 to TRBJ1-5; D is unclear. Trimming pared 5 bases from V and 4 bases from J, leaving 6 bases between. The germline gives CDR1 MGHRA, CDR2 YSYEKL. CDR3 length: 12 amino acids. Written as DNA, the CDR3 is TGCGCCAGCAGCAAAGGGAATCAGCCCCAGCATTTT. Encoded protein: CASSKGNQPQHF.

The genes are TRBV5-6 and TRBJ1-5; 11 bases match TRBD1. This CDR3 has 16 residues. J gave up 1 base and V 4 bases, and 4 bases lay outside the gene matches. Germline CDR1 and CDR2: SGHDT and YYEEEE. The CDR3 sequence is CASSRWDRGSNQPQHF. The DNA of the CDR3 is TGTGCCAGCAGCCGCTGGGACAGGGGGAGCAATCAGCCCCAGCATTTT.

The CDR3 sequence: CASSLWLTGVGEKLFF. The CDR3 DNA is TGTGCCAGCAGCTTATGGCTTACAGGGGTAGGGGAAAAACTGTTTTTT. The chain recombines TRBV7-2 with TRBJ1-4, with 7 bases matching TRBD1. The CDR3 runs to 16 residues. Germline V gives CDR1 SGHTA, CDR2 FQGNSA. The V segment lost 2 bases and the J segment 8 bases; nucleotides outside the gene matches: 11.

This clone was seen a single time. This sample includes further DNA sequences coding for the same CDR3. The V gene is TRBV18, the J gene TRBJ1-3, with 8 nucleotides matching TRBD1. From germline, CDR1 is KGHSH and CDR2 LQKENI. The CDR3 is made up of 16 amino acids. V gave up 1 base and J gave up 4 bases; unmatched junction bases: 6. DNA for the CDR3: TGTGCCAGCTCACCACTCCAGGGGGCGAGCGGAAACACCATATATTTT. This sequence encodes CASSPLQGASGNTIYF.

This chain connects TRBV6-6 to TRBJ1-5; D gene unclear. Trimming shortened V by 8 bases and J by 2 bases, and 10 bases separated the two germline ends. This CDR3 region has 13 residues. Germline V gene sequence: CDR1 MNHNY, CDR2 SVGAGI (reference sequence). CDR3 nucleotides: TGTGCCAGCTCTTTATTTCGCAATCAGCCCCAGCATTTT. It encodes CASSLFRNQPQHF.

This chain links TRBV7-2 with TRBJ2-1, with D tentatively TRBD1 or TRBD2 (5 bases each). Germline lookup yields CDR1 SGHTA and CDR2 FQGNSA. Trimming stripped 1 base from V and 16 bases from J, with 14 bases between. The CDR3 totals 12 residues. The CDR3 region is CASSLGVGTDFF. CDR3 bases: TGTGCCAGCAGCTTAGGGGTTGGGACGGATTTCTTC.

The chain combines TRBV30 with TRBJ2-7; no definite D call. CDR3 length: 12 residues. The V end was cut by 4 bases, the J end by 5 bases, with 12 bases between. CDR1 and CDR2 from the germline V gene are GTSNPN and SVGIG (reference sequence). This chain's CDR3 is CAWTFGRHEQYF. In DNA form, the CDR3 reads TGTGCCTGGACTTTCGGCCGCCACGAGCAGTACTTC.

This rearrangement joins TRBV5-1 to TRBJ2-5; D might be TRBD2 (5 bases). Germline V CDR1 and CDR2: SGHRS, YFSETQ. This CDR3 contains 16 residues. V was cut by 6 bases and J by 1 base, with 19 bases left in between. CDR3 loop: CASTPRSPRGQETQYF. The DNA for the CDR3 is TGCGCCAGCACCCCAAGGTCTCCTCGGGGCCAAGAGACCCAGTACTTC.